This T cell receptor (beta chain) was identified in a study of regulatory T cells in long-lasting Graves disease. Building of the TCR beta libraries involved iRepertoire HTBI primers and Arm-PCR of CDR3 regions. TCRdb re-analysed the multiplex PCR reads in MiXCR, keeping a single row per CDR3 protein. The sample holds roughly 420,000 distinct CDR3 sequences; 16% are singletons and the top ten take around 10%. The CDR3 length is 17 residues. J gave up 0 bases and V 8 bases, and 8 bases lay outside the gene matches. Time point specified: newly diagnosed GD, antithyroid drugs for less than 3 months. The TCR library was made from RNA that had been extracted from PBMCs in TRIzol. This clonotype has ten or more counts. The sample also formed part of further work on T cells in Graves' hyperthyroidism and ophthalmopathy.

The material sequenced was peripheral blood mononuclear cells (PBMCs), taken at new diagnosis, from a patient treated with antithyroid drugs. The sequence was obtained from a woman between 25 and 40 years old with Graves disease. This chain links TRBV12-3 or TRBV12-4 with TRBJ2-4, with TRBD2 matching 12 bases. The CDR3 DNA follows: TGTGCCAGCGGACTAGCGGGATCAAGGGTAGCCAAAAACATTCAGTACTTC. This encodes CASGLAGSRVAKNIQYF.